One sample yielded the 7 T cell receptor beta chains listed below, sequenced in a study of CD8 T cells in ankylosing spondylitis. TCRdb fed the 5' RACE reads into MiXCR, producing one record per CDR3 protein. The sample has just under 550,000 distinct CDR3 sequences; roughly an eighth are singletons. Findings of the study overall: Seemingly characteristic of ankylosing spondylitis blood was a TCR beta motif consisting of about 8 highly homologous variants.

These TCRs are of unknown antigen specificity. Material: blood, either unsorted or a sorted T cell fraction (not recorded which). The receptor set was obtained from a male donor with ankylosing spondylitis.

The chain carries TRBV28 and TRBJ1-1; D call uncertain. V lost 4 bases, J lost 4 bases, and 13 bases lay in between. CDR3 length: 14 residues. Per the germline V gene, CDR1 is MDHEN and CDR2 is SYDVKM. CDR3 coding DNA: TGTGCCAGCAGTTCCTCATCTAGGGTCACTGAAGCTTTCTTT. Protein sequence: CASSSSSRVTEAFF.

In this sample, this clonotype turned up many times. The chain couples TRBV24-1 to TRBJ2-1; D is possibly TRBD1 (6 bases). V dropped 4 bases and J dropped 3 bases, with 15 bases sitting between them. This CDR3 is built from 16 residues. Germline V gene lookup returns CDR1 KGHDR and CDR2 SFDVKD. This chain's CDR3 is CATSDPGHRNYNEQFF. CDR3 nucleotide sequence: TGTGCCACCAGTGACCCGGGACACCGAAACTACAATGAGCAGTTCTTC.

The chain links TRBV5-6 to TRBJ2-4; 9 positions match TRBD1. V lost 6 bases and J lost 9; bases outside the gene matches: 10. Germline V gene lookup returns CDR1 SGHDT and CDR2 YYEEEE. This CDR3 has 14 amino acids. DNA for the CDR3: TGTGCCAGCACCACCGGGGACAGGGATTTCATTCAGTACTTC. It specifies CASTTGDRDFIQYF.

The rearrangement joins TRBV7-9 to TRBJ1-3; tentative D call: TRBD1 (5 bases). CDR1 is SEHNR and CDR2 is FQNEAQ in the germline V gene (reference sequence). The CDR3 contains 15 residues. Trimming pared 0 bases from V and 4 bases from J, leaving 10 bases between. CDR3 region: CASSLARVQGNTIYF. The CDR3, as DNA: TGTGCCAGCAGCTTAGCCAGGGTCCAAGGAAACACCATATATTTT.

The V and J genes are TRBV27 and TRBJ2-1; 7 positions agree with TRBD2. Germline CDR1 and CDR2: MNHEY and SMNVEV (reference sequence). The CDR3 is 17 amino acids. Germline trimming cut 3 bases from V and 0 bases from J; bases unmatched to any gene: 8. CDR3: CASSLSVAGTSYNEQFF. The CDR3 DNA reads as TGTGCCAGCAGTTTGAGTGTAGCGGGTACCTCCTACAATGAGCAGTTCTTC.

As concerns this clonotype: Sequence at one end of the junction differs from germline and may be a read error. The chain carries TRBV7-2 and TRBJ1-1; no firm D call. CDR1 SGHTA and CDR2 FQGNSA come from the germline V gene. CDR3 size: 11 residues. CDR3 in amino acids: CDSSGLTEAFF. The DNA of the CDR3 is TGTGACAGCAGCGGACTAACTGAAGCTTTCTTT.

This clonotype was counted only a few times. Here the CDR3 DNA reads TGTGCCAGCAAGAGGGAACGATCTACGTATGAGCAGTTCTTC. It specifies CASKRERSTYEQFF. The rearrangement uses TRBV2 and TRBJ2-1; D perhaps matches TRBD2 (5 bases). This CDR3 contains 14 residues. The ends were cut back, 7 bases at V and 8 bases at J, with 18 bases in the middle. The germline CDR1 and CDR2 sequences are SNHLY and FYNNEI.